This T cell receptor beta chain was obtained from a study of CD8 T cells in ankylosing spondylitis. CDR1 and CDR2 (germline): ENHRY, SYGVKD. The CDR3 sequence is 13 residues long. V lost 4 bases to trimming and J lost 4 bases, with 10 bases between them. MiXCR, applied by TCRdb to the 5' RACE reads, yields one record per CDR3 protein. The repertoire has about 220,000 distinct CDR3 sequences, approximately 24% of them found once; the top ten carry 5% to 8%. The rearrangement uses TRBV10-3 and TRBJ1-1, with D perhaps matching TRBD1 (5 bases). The receptor was isolated from a male donor with ankylosing spondylitis or in good health (not recorded which). Specimen: blood, either unsorted or a sorted T cell fraction (not recorded which). The CDR3 loop is CAISGGMITEAFF. The DNA of the CDR3 is TGTGCCATCAGTGGGGGGATGATCACTGAAGCTTTCTTT.